These 4 T cell receptor beta chains originate from one sample sequenced in a study of identical twins. Via MiXCR, TCRdb re-called the 5' RACE reads, giving one row per CDR3 protein. The table includes some 500,000 distinct CDR3 sequences, 13% to 15% detected once. This same sample was also part of a study on yellow fever vaccine responses in identical twins.

The specimen sequenced was CD4+ T cells sorted from blood. These receptors were taken from a woman under 30 in good health.

This clonotype was seen many times. The CDR3 reads CASSQTIDTQYF. CDR3 in DNA: TGTGCCAGCAGCCAGACGATAGATACGCAGTATTTT. The chain couples TRBV11-2 to TRBJ2-3; the D is unclear. CDR3 length: 12 residues. V lost 5 bases and J lost 5, with 8 bases in between. CDR1 and CDR2 from the germline V gene are SGHAT and FQNNGV.

This clonotype showed up just a few times. The rearrangement uses TRBV5-6 and TRBJ2-2; 9 nucleotides agree with TRBD1. Germline CDR1 reads SGHDT; CDR2 reads YYEEEE. The CDR3 is 16 amino acids. The V segment lost 0 bases and the J segment 4 bases; nucleotides outside the gene matches: 4. The CDR3 DNA sequence: TGTGCCAGCAGCTTGGGCGACAGGGGGTCCACCGGGGAGCTGTTTTTT. Protein sequence: CASSLGDRGSTGELFF.

V gene TRBV7-9 combines with J gene TRBJ2-3; 10 positions agree with TRBD2. The germline V gene encodes CDR1 SEHNR and CDR2 FQNEAQ (reference sequence). The CDR3 loop spans 16 amino acids. V lost 5 bases to trimming and J lost 4 bases; unmatched junction nucleotides: 9. CDR3 coding DNA: TGTGCCAGCAGCCCCGGTCGCCTAGCGGGAGCAGATACGCAGTATTTT. Translating gives CASSPGRLAGADTQYF. Full variable domain (outside the CDR3, taken from reference TRBV7-9 and TRBJ2-3): DTGVSQNPRHKITKRGQNVTFRCDPISEHNRLYWYRQTLGQGPEFLTYFQNEAQLEKSRLLSDRFSAERPKGSFSTLEIQRTEQGDSAMYLCASSPGRLAGADTQYFGPGTRLTVL.

The chain has TRBV12-3 or TRBV12-4 and TRBJ2-6; D possibly corresponds to TRBD1 (5 bases). Trimming left V 5 bases short and J 0 bases short, with 14 bases between. The CDR3 runs 17 residues. CDR3 sequence: CASSPLSTGSGANVLTF. The CDR3 nucleotides read TGTGCCAGCAGTCCGCTTTCTACAGGCTCTGGGGCCAACGTCCTGACTTTC.